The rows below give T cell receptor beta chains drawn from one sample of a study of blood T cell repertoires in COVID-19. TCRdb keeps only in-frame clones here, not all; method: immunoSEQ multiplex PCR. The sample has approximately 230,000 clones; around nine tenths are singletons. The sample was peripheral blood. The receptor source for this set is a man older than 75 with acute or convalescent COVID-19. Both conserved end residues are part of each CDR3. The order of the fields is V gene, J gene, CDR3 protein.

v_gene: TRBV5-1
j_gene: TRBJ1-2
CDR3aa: CASSLVDRGYTF

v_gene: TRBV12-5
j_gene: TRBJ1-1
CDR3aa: CASGFGVGTEAFF

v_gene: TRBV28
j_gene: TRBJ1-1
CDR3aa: CASSFAGGTEAFF

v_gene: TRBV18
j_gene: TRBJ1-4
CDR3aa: CASSELSGDNEKLFF

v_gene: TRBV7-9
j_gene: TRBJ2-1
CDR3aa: CASRTGTSGNEQFF

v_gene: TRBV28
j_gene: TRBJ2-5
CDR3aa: CASSAAHQETQYF

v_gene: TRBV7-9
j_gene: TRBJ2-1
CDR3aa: CASSDPSGSFDEQFF

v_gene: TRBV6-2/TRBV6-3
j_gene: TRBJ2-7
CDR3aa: CASSPPLLLAGPQIFYEQYF

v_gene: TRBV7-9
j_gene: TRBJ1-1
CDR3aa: CASSPNRGGSTEAFF

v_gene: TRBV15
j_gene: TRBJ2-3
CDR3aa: CATSKIGGGTDTQYF

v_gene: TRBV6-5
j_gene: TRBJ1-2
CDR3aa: CASSYNGANYGYTF

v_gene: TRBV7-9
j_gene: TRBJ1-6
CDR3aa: CASSSGTGSSPLHF

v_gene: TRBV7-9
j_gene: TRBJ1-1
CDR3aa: CASSWTGLNTEAFF

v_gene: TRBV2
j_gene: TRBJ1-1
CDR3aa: CASRRTGSTEAFF

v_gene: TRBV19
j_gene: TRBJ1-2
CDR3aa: CASSNRGGDGYTF

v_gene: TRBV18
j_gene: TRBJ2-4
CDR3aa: CASSPGLGLAGVEEKNIQYF

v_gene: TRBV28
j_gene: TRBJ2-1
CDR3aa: CASSVDSVPYNEQFF

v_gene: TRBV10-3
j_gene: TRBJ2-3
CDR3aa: CAISESLAGTDTQYF

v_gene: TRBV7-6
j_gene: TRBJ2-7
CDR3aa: CASSLRSGAYEQYF

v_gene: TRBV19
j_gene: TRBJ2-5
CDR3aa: CASGRVQETQYF

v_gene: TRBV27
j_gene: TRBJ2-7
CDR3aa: CASSFSGTLGYEQYF

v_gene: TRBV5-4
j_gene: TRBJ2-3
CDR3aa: CASSLEGATDTQYF

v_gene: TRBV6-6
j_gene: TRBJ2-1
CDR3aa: CASSYTGTSDNEQFF

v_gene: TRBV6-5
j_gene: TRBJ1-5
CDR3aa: CASSYFLNQPQHF

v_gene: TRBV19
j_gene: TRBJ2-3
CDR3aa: CASSIRAKTDTQYF

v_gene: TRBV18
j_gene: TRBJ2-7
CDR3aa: CASSPRTSFYEQYF

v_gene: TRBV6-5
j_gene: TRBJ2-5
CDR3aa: CASSRGAGVETQYF

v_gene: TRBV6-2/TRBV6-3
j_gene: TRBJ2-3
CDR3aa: CASSFQLAGLYTDTQYF

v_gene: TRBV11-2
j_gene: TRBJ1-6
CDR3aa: CASSLIVGTNSPLHF

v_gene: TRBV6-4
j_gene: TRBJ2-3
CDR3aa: CASSDSGDLTDTQYF

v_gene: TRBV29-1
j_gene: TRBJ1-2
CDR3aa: CSVGFRGGPYGYTF

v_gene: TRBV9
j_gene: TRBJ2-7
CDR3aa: CASSVHPPPGIAEQYF

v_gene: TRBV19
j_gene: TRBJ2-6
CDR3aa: CASSRDRGSSGANVLTF

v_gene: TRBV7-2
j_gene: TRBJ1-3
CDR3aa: CASSLNPGGAGNTIYF

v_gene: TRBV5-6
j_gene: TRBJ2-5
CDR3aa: CASSLRTTYQETQYF

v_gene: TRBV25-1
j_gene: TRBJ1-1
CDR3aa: CASSATGGTEAFF

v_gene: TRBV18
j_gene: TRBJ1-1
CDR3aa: CASSPFGENTEAFF

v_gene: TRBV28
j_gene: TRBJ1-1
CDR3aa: CAIVETGRDRNTEAFF

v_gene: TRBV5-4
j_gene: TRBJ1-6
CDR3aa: CASSLDPESPLHF

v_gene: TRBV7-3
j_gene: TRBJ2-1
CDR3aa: CASSLGAGAYAQFF

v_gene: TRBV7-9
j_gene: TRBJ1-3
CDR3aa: CASSSNLRGSSGNTIYF

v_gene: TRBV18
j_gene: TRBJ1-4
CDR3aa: CASSPKTGGGEKLFF

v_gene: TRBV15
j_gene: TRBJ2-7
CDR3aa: CATSRDIYEQYF

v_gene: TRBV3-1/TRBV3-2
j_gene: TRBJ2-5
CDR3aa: CASSQEVGGRIQYF